A selection of T cell receptor beta chains follows, all from one sample in a study of T cells in Graves' hyperthyroidism and ophthalmopathy. TCRdb fed the multiplex PCR reads into MiXCR, producing one record per CDR3 protein. The profile shows over 350,000 distinct CDR3 sequences, about 18% of them singletons. The sequencing sample was made of blood. Source of these receptors: a man aged 18 to 30 with Graves' ophthalmopathy. The CDR3 runs from the conserved cysteine through the conserved F or W. The order of the fields is V gene, clone size, J gene, CDR3 length, D gene, CDR3 protein, CDR3 DNA. D genes are given only for firm matches. Not all rows give a size; the values are once, few, many and, for expanded clones, a class.

V gene: TRBV12-3/TRBV12-4
clone size: .
J gene: TRBJ1-5
CDR3 length: 13
D gene: .
CDR3 protein: CASSIISNQPQHF
CDR3 DNA: TGTGCCAGCAGTATCATAAGCAATCAGCCCCAGCATTTT

V gene: TRBV20-1
clone size: .
J gene: TRBJ2-1
CDR3 length: 14
D gene: TRBD1
CDR3 protein: CSAPDRGSYNEQFF
CDR3 DNA: TGCAGTGCTCCGGACAGGGGTTCTTACAATGAGCAGTTCTTC

V gene: TRBV28
clone size: few
J gene: TRBJ1-4
CDR3 length: 12
D gene: .
CDR3 protein: CASSSRSEKLFF
CDR3 DNA: TGTGCCAGCAGTTCACGTAGTGAAAAACTGTTTTTT

V gene: TRBV7-2
clone size: .
J gene: TRBJ2-3
CDR3 length: 13
D gene: .
CDR3 protein: CASSLGASDTQYF
CDR3 DNA: TGTGCCAGCAGCTTAGGGGCCAGTGATACGCAGTATTTT

V gene: TRBV7-8
clone size: .
J gene: TRBJ1-1
CDR3 length: 17
D gene: TRBD1
CDR3 protein: CASSLQGQGSLRAEAFF
CDR3 DNA: TGTGCCAGCAGCTTGCAAGGACAGGGAAGCCTGCGGGCTGAAGCTTTCTTT

V gene: TRBV11-2
clone size: many
J gene: TRBJ2-5
CDR3 length: 14
D gene: .
CDR3 protein: CASSPWVGKETQYF
CDR3 DNA: TGTGCCAGCAGCCCGTGGGTAGGGAAAGAGACCCAGTACTTC

V gene: TRBV7-2
clone size: .
J gene: TRBJ1-5
CDR3 length: 14
D gene: .
CDR3 protein: CASSPGRVNQPQHF
CDR3 DNA: TGTGCCAGCTCCCCTGGGAGGGTGAATCAGCCCCAGCATTTT

V gene: TRBV20-1
clone size: .
J gene: TRBJ2-1
CDR3 length: 12
D gene: .
CDR3 protein: CSAARPGNEQFF
CDR3 DNA: TGCAGTGCCGCCCGGCCCGGGAATGAGCAGTTCTTC

V gene: TRBV3-1
clone size: many
J gene: TRBJ2-3
CDR3 length: 16
D gene: TRBD1
CDR3 protein: CASSQVVGGAADTQYF
CDR3 DNA: TGTGCCAGCAGCCAAGTAGTAGGGGGCGCGGCAGATACGCAGTATTTT

V gene: TRBV6-5
clone size: many
J gene: TRBJ2-5
CDR3 length: 16
D gene: TRBD1
CDR3 protein: CASSYSIPTGGETQYF
CDR3 DNA: TGTGCCAGCAGTTACTCGATCCCGACAGGGGGAGAGACCCAGTACTTC

V gene: TRBV12-3/TRBV12-4
clone size: once
J gene: TRBJ1-1
CDR3 length: 14
D gene: .
CDR3 protein: CASRLTAFGTEAFF
CDR3 DNA: TGTGCCAGCAGGCTGACAGCTTTCGGCACTGAAGCTTTCTTT

V gene: TRBV20-1
clone size: few
J gene: TRBJ2-2
CDR3 length: 15
D gene: TRBD2
CDR3 protein: CSASAGALGTGELFF
CDR3 DNA: TGCAGTGCGTCAGCGGGGGCCCTGGGGACCGGGGAGCTGTTTTTT

V gene: TRBV20-1
clone size: many
J gene: TRBJ2-5
CDR3 length: 15
D gene: TRBD2
CDR3 protein: CSARRSIGGGETQYF
CDR3 DNA: TGCAGTGCTAGACGTTCGATCGGCGGGGGAGAGACCCAGTACTTC

V gene: TRBV20-1
clone size: many
J gene: TRBJ1-5
CDR3 length: 12
D gene: TRBD1
CDR3 protein: CSVGTGNQPQHF
CDR3 DNA: TGCAGTGTTGGGACAGGCAATCAGCCCCAGCATTTT

V gene: TRBV3-1
clone size: .
J gene: TRBJ2-7
CDR3 length: 17
D gene: TRBD2
CDR3 protein: CASSFTPTGGGSYEQYF
CDR3 DNA: TGTGCCAGCAGCTTCACCCCAACTGGCGGGGGATCCTACGAGCAGTACTTC

V gene: TRBV7-2
clone size: many
J gene: TRBJ1-5
CDR3 length: 16
D gene: .
CDR3 protein: CASRDALAGGNQPQHF
CDR3 DNA: TGTGCCAGCAGGGACGCGCTGGCAGGGGGCAATCAGCCCCAGCATTTT

V gene: TRBV12-3/TRBV12-4
clone size: few
J gene: TRBJ1-3
CDR3 length: 14
D gene: .
CDR3 protein: CASSLGISGNTIYF
CDR3 DNA: TGTGCCAGCAGTTTAGGCATCTCTGGAAACACCATATATTTT

V gene: TRBV2
clone size: few
J gene: TRBJ2-1
CDR3 length: 16
D gene: TRBD2
CDR3 protein: CASKAKLAGGSNEQFF
CDR3 DNA: TGTGCCAGCAAGGCCAAACTAGCGGGGGGGTCCAATGAGCAGTTCTTC

V gene: TRBV20-1
clone size: many
J gene: TRBJ1-1
CDR3 length: 15
D gene: TRBD1
CDR3 protein: CSAKAGGALDTEAFF
CDR3 DNA: TGCAGTGCGAAGGCAGGGGGCGCGTTGGACACTGAAGCTTTCTTT

V gene: TRBV18
clone size: many
J gene: TRBJ2-1
CDR3 length: 15
D gene: TRBD2
CDR3 protein: CASSLPGLAEDEQFF
CDR3 DNA: TGTGCCAGCTCACTTCCGGGACTAGCCGAAGATGAGCAGTTCTTC

V gene: TRBV5-1
clone size: .
J gene: TRBJ2-2
CDR3 length: 15
D gene: .
CDR3 protein: CASSQGGKNTGELFF
CDR3 DNA: TGCGCCAGCAGCCAGGGGGGGAAGAACACCGGGGAGCTGTTTTTT

V gene: TRBV2
clone size: many
J gene: TRBJ2-2
CDR3 length: 14
D gene: .
CDR3 protein: CASSDATSTGELFF
CDR3 DNA: TGTGCCAGCAGTGACGCCACTTCCACCGGGGAGCTGTTTTTT

V gene: TRBV20-1
clone size: .
J gene: TRBJ2-2
CDR3 length: 14
D gene: .
CDR3 protein: CSASQGPRGGELFF
CDR3 DNA: TGCAGTGCTAGTCAGGGGCCGCGGGGCGGGGAGCTGTTTTTT

V gene: TRBV28
clone size: many
J gene: TRBJ1-5
CDR3 length: 14
D gene: .
CDR3 protein: CASSRGGVGQPQHF
CDR3 DNA: TGTGCCAGCAGCCGCGGTGGGGTTGGTCAGCCCCAGCATTTT

V gene: TRBV5-1
clone size: many
J gene: TRBJ2-7
CDR3 length: 15
D gene: TRBD2
CDR3 protein: CASSLASSGGAEEYF
CDR3 DNA: TGCGCCAGCAGCTTGGCCTCTAGCGGGGGGGCAGAGGAGTACTTC

V gene: TRBV5-5
clone size: .
J gene: TRBJ2-1
CDR3 length: 15
D gene: .
CDR3 protein: CASSSRGTVDNEQFF
CDR3 DNA: TGTGCCAGCAGCTCTCGGGGGACAGTCGACAATGAGCAGTTCTTC

V gene: TRBV5-1
clone size: .
J gene: TRBJ1-6
CDR3 length: 15
D gene: .
CDR3 protein: CASSPRTDTNSPLHF
CDR3 DNA: TGCGCCAGCAGCCCCAGAACGGACACGAATTCACCCCTCCACTTT

V gene: TRBV10-3
clone size: .
J gene: TRBJ1-2
CDR3 length: 11
D gene: .
CDR3 protein: CAIREGGGYTF
CDR3 DNA: TGTGCCATCAGAGAGGGTGGAGGCTACACCTTC

V gene: TRBV18
clone size: few
J gene: TRBJ2-5
CDR3 length: 17
D gene: .
CDR3 protein: CASSPRGSGHLQETQYF
CDR3 DNA: TGTGCCAGCTCACCACGCGGATCGGGACACCTCCAAGAGACCCAGTACTTC

V gene: TRBV11-2
clone size: many
J gene: TRBJ1-2
CDR3 length: 11
D gene: .
CDR3 protein: CASSSITGYTF
CDR3 DNA: TGTGCCAGCAGTTCTATTACTGGCTACACCTTC

V gene: TRBV20-1
clone size: .
J gene: TRBJ2-2
CDR3 length: 16
D gene: TRBD2
CDR3 protein: CSARSGLAGRTGELFF
CDR3 DNA: TGCAGTGCTAGATCCGGACTAGCGGGTCGCACCGGGGAGCTGTTTTTT

V gene: TRBV19
clone size: few
J gene: TRBJ2-1
CDR3 length: 12
D gene: .
CDR3 protein: CASSIGYSEQFF
CDR3 DNA: TGTGCCAGTAGTATTGGGTATAGTGAGCAGTTCTTC

V gene: TRBV10-2
clone size: few
J gene: TRBJ2-7
CDR3 length: 17
D gene: TRBD2
CDR3 protein: CASTGTSGGAPSYEQYF
CDR3 DNA: TGCGCCAGCACTGGGACTAGCGGGGGGGCCCCCTCCTACGAGCAGTACTTC

V gene: TRBV9
clone size: .
J gene: TRBJ2-1
CDR3 length: 14
D gene: .
CDR3 protein: CASSERPEYNEQFF
CDR3 DNA: TGTGCCAGCAGCGAACGTCCAGAATACAATGAGCAGTTCTTC

V gene: TRBV13
clone size: few
J gene: TRBJ1-2
CDR3 length: 18
D gene: .
CDR3 protein: CASSSRPSFQGINYGYTF
CDR3 DNA: TGTGCCAGCAGCTCTAGGCCATCATTCCAGGGGATTAACTATGGCTACACCTTC

V gene: TRBV6-2/TRBV6-3
clone size: many
J gene: TRBJ2-7
CDR3 length: 17
D gene: TRBD2
CDR3 protein: CASSYSVGTSGAYEQYF
CDR3 DNA: TGTGCCAGCAGTTACTCAGTGGGGACTAGCGGCGCCTACGAGCAGTACTTC

V gene: TRBV6-4
clone size: .
J gene: TRBJ2-6
CDR3 length: 16
D gene: .
CDR3 protein: CASSDGVASGANVLTF
CDR3 DNA: TGTGCCAGCAGTGACGGGGTAGCGTCCGGGGCCAACGTCCTGACTTTC

V gene: TRBV5-1
clone size: .
J gene: TRBJ2-2
CDR3 length: 15
D gene: .
CDR3 protein: CVSSLVAMNTGELFF
CDR3 DNA: TGCGTCAGCAGCTTGGTAGCGATGAACACCGGGGAGCTGTTTTTT

V gene: TRBV4-1
clone size: .
J gene: TRBJ2-3
CDR3 length: 12
D gene: .
CDR3 protein: CASSQVQDTQYF
CDR3 DNA: TGCGCCAGCAGCCAAGTTCAGGATACGCAGTATTTT

V gene: TRBV5-6
clone size: .
J gene: TRBJ1-6
CDR3 length: 17
D gene: .
CDR3 protein: CASSFSAGSGNGSPLHF
CDR3 DNA: TGTGCCAGCAGCTTTAGCGCGGGTTCAGGGAACGGCTCACCCCTCCACTTT

V gene: TRBV7-9
clone size: many
J gene: TRBJ1-5
CDR3 length: 16
D gene: TRBD1
CDR3 protein: CASSLGGTGNNQPQHF
CDR3 DNA: TGTGCCAGCAGCTTAGGGGGGACAGGGAACAATCAGCCCCAGCATTTT

V gene: TRBV3-1
clone size: many
J gene: TRBJ1-2
CDR3 length: 13
D gene: .
CDR3 protein: CASSQDLQNGYTF
CDR3 DNA: TGTGCCAGCAGCCAAGATTTGCAGAATGGCTACACCTTC

V gene: TRBV5-1
clone size: many
J gene: TRBJ2-7
CDR3 length: 14
D gene: TRBD1
CDR3 protein: CASRKQGTSYEQYF
CDR3 DNA: TGCGCCAGCAGGAAACAGGGGACATCCTACGAGCAGTACTTC

V gene: TRBV6-1
clone size: many
J gene: TRBJ1-5
CDR3 length: 16
D gene: TRBD1
CDR3 protein: CASHARTGPVDQPQHF
CDR3 DNA: TGTGCCAGCCACGCCAGGACAGGACCGGTCGATCAGCCCCAGCATTTT

V gene: TRBV3-1
clone size: many
J gene: TRBJ2-3
CDR3 length: 16
D gene: TRBD2
CDR3 protein: CASSQSSGVSTDTQYF
CDR3 DNA: TGTGCCAGCAGCCAAAGTAGCGGGGTCAGCACAGATACGCAGTATTTT

V gene: TRBV6-5
clone size: .
J gene: TRBJ2-5
CDR3 length: 14
D gene: TRBD2
CDR3 protein: CASSYVGLQETQYF
CDR3 DNA: TGTGCCAGCAGTTACGTGGGACTACAAGAGACCCAGTACTTC

V gene: TRBV7-3
clone size: .
J gene: TRBJ2-3
CDR3 length: 15
D gene: .
CDR3 protein: CASSLKSAGTDTQYF
CDR3 DNA: TGTGCCAGCAGCTTAAAATCGGCGGGGACAGATACGCAGTATTTT

V gene: TRBV20-1
clone size: .
J gene: TRBJ1-5
CDR3 length: 12
D gene: .
CDR3 protein: CSAQMAGQPQHF
CDR3 DNA: TGCAGTGCTCAGATGGCCGGACAGCCCCAGCATTTT

V gene: TRBV7-9
clone size: many
J gene: TRBJ2-3
CDR3 length: 13
D gene: .
CDR3 protein: CASSLTGLYTQYF
CDR3 DNA: TGTGCCAGCAGCCTAACAGGGTTGTATACGCAGTATTTT

V gene: TRBV3-1
clone size: many
J gene: TRBJ2-3
CDR3 length: 14
D gene: .
CDR3 protein: CASRSQGLSDTQYF
CDR3 DNA: TGTGCCAGCAGAAGTCAGGGGTTATCAGATACGCAGTATTTT

V gene: TRBV7-9
clone size: few
J gene: TRBJ2-7
CDR3 length: 11
D gene: .
CDR3 protein: CASSPVIEQYF
CDR3 DNA: TGTGCCAGCAGCCCCGTAATCGAGCAGTACTTC

V gene: TRBV5-5
clone size: many
J gene: TRBJ2-5
CDR3 length: 14
D gene: TRBD1
CDR3 protein: CASSSWDRGETQYF
CDR3 DNA: TGTGCCAGCAGCTCATGGGACAGGGGAGAGACCCAGTACTTC

V gene: TRBV28
clone size: many
J gene: TRBJ2-5
CDR3 length: 15
D gene: TRBD2
CDR3 protein: CASSRTGTSGGTQYF
CDR3 DNA: TGTGCCAGCAGCCGAACGGGGACTAGCGGAGGGACCCAGTACTTC

V gene: TRBV7-3
clone size: many
J gene: TRBJ2-3
CDR3 length: 14
D gene: .
CDR3 protein: CASSLGLITDTQYF
CDR3 DNA: TGTGCCAGCAGCTTGGGACTGATCACAGATACGCAGTATTTT

V gene: TRBV12-3/TRBV12-4
clone size: many
J gene: TRBJ2-7
CDR3 length: 15
D gene: TRBD1
CDR3 protein: CASRRPGTGGYEQYF
CDR3 DNA: TGTGCCAGCAGACGTCCCGGGACAGGGGGCTACGAGCAGTACTTC

V gene: TRBV6-1
clone size: many
J gene: TRBJ1-5
CDR3 length: 15
D gene: .
CDR3 protein: CASSPRGGDDQPQHF
CDR3 DNA: TGTGCCAGCAGTCCCCGCGGAGGGGACGATCAGCCCCAGCATTTT

V gene: TRBV6-2/TRBV6-3
clone size: once
J gene: TRBJ2-2
CDR3 length: 16
D gene: TRBD1
CDR3 protein: CASIRGQGANTGELFF
CDR3 DNA: TGTGCCAGCATCCGAGGACAGGGGGCGAACACCGGGGAGCTGTTTTTT

V gene: TRBV6-1
clone size: few
J gene: TRBJ1-6
CDR3 length: 14
D gene: .
CDR3 protein: CASSYASNLYVLHF
CDR3 DNA: TGTGCCAGCAGTTACGCATCAAACCTCTACGTCCTCCACTTT

V gene: TRBV6-1
clone size: many
J gene: TRBJ1-1
CDR3 length: 12
D gene: TRBD1
CDR3 protein: CASSDPGQGAFF
CDR3 DNA: TGTGCCAGCAGCGACCCGGGACAGGGGGCTTTCTTT

V gene: TRBV4-1
clone size: .
J gene: TRBJ1-1
CDR3 length: 15
D gene: .
CDR3 protein: CASSHDRTSNTEAFF
CDR3 DNA: TGCGCCAGCAGCCACGACAGGACTTCTAACACTGAAGCTTTCTTT